The rows below give T cell receptor beta chains drawn from one sample of a study of CD8+CD57+ T cells in acquired aplastic anemia. TCRdb reanalysed the reads using MiXCR and keeps one entry per CDR3 protein. The sample shows about 180,000 distinct CDR3 sequences, roughly three fifths of them seen only once. Sequenced input: sorted CD4+, CD8+, or CD8+CD57+ T cells (not recorded which) from PBMCs. These receptors all come from a human donor with aplastic anemia. CDR3s leave out the opening cysteine and the closing phenylalanine or tryptophan.

TRBV4-2	ASSQERGGQETQY
TRBV7-2	ASSLNRGTNTGELF
TRBV20-1	SARATSGRAFAYEQY
TRBV6-5	ATSLRGANYGYT
TRBV20-1	SASGLRADTQY
TRBV5-5	ASSMNEKLF
TRBV6-5	ASSYGWRQTPSNYGYT
TRBV7-9	ASSLLGGVGDTEAF
TRBV2	ASRVGGTAYEQY
TRBV7-9	ASSPRSGDYEQY
TRBV4-1	ASSPIIDRGVQPQH
TRBV20-1	SLGRTTDTQY
TRBV4-2	ASSQARVGVGTDTQY
TRBV11-1	ASSLALHSQADTQY
TRBV7-6	ASSATGASTDTQY
TRBV5-4	ASSLWGGRNTEAF
TRBV5-6	ASSLPTGGLSYGYT
TRBV4-2	ASSQSHGTAALMGGGASTDTQY
TRBV7-9	ASSLRFGSSGANVLT
TRBV10-3	AIGGGTDSYEQY
TRBV7-2	ASSLAQGTYEQY
TRBV20-1	SARASQLVYEQY
TRBV5-4	ASTGGTSLYNEQF
TRBV6-2/TRBV6-3	ASSYSFDSLGYT
TRBV6-1	ASSDGLNEQF
TRBV19	ASSTNRGRFGYT
TRBV2	ASRSGGEQY
TRBV10-3	AIRGADTEAF
TRBV24-1	ATSVGAEAF
TRBV2	ASSGPPVAGTNYGYT
TRBV5-4	ASSLASGGVYEQY
TRBV7-4	ASSSQTGGLSYEQY
TRBV2	ARSGQGYGYT
TRBV7-9	ASSLAGSVNEQF
TRBV10-3	ATSSSTDTQY
TRBV19	ASSPGQGDEQF
TRBV7-9	ASSFFVGDGYEQY
TRBV7-9	ASSLVLAGSDTQY
TRBV7-3	ASSLGGGPQETQY
TRBV7-9	ASSQAPTGGVEQY
TRBV5-1	ASSLPGSNTEAF
TRBV7-8	ASSLTRTNNSPLH
TRBV19	ASWGASGQGFEDYGYT
TRBV20-1	SARTDQDTYTEAF
TRBV20-1	SAHSPGQDNEQF
TRBV6-1	ASSLTSSINEQF
TRBV5-1	ASSLAYPGQANTEAF
TRBV7-9	ASSLTYNSPLH
TRBV4-1	ASSQRAGKAYEQY
TRBV19	ASSMWSYNSPLH
TRBV24-1	ATSDEISGRRNEQF
TRBV12-3/TRBV12-4	ASSLTRQNTEAF
TRBV7-9	ASSLGSHEQY
TRBV2	ASSGMTGGNTIY
TRBV5-6	ANSLASDQPQH
TRBV12-3/TRBV12-4	ASSPYTGTLSYEQY
TRBV19	ASSIGTRVYNEQF
TRBV24-1	ATSDRTNRGLNEQF
TRBV2	ASTETRGQPQH
TRBV2	ASRRTRGYNEQF